A single sample gave rise to the 30 T cell receptor beta chains below, sequenced in a study of blood T cell repertoires in COVID-19. The table came from immunoSEQ multiplex PCR; TCRdb's copy has only in-frame clones and leaves some out. The sample has approximately 130,000 clones, almost 85% seen once. Sequencing used peripheral blood. The receptor set was obtained from a human donor in a cohort sampled during active COVID-19.

This chain joins TRBV5-6 and TRBJ2-7, with 9 nucleotides matching TRBD1. V shed 0 bases, J shed 5 bases, and the junction held 9 bases outside the gene matches. The CDR3 runs to 16 residues. Germline CDR1 is SGHDT and CDR2 is YYEEEE. The CDR3 sequence is CASSLVGDRAENEQYF. The CDR3 DNA sequence: TGTGCCAGCAGCTTGGTGGGGGACAGGGCCGAGAACGAGCAGTACTTC.

This chain connects TRBV4-1 to TRBJ2-7, with D possibly being TRBD1 (7 bases). Looked up from germline, CDR1 is MGHRA and CDR2 is YSYEKL. The CDR3 runs 15 residues. The V gene lost 2 bases and the J gene lost 2 bases, with 13 bases spanning the gap. CDR3 nucleotides: TGCGCCAGCAGCCAACTCCAGGGGGGAACCTACGAGCAGTACTTC. Protein: CASSQLQGGTYEQYF.

The chain employs TRBV30 and TRBJ1-2; no firm D call. Germline V gene lookup returns CDR1 GTSNPN and CDR2 SVGIG (reference sequence). The ends were cut back, 7 bases at V and 4 bases at J, with 16 bases in the middle. This CDR3 is built from 13 residues. The CDR3 reads CASLVGVGYGYTF. CDR3 sequence (DNA): TGTGCCTCTCTCGTCGGGGTCGGCTATGGCTACACCTTC.

V gene TRBV3-1 (or the pseudogene TRBV3-2) combines with J gene TRBJ2-7; 10 nucleotides line up with TRBD1. Germline trimming cut 4 bases from V and 2 bases from J; bases unmatched to any gene: 8. CDR3 length: 16 amino acids. Germline V gene lookup returns CDR1 LGHDT and CDR2 YNNKEL (reference sequence). The CDR3 loop is CASSRRGQGRPYEQYF. CDR3 DNA sequence: TGTGCCAGCAGCCGCAGGGGACAGGGGCGCCCCTACGAGCAGTACTTC.

The J gene is TRBJ2-2, the V gene TRBV5-1; TRBD2 might be the D (5 bases). Trimming removed 8 bases at V and 7 bases at J, with 18 bases between. The germline gives CDR1 SGHRS, CDR2 YFSETQ. The CDR3 spans 14 residues. The CDR3 nucleotides are TGCGCCAGTTTTAGCGTTTTCTCAGGCGGGGAGCTGTTTTTT. It codes for CASFSVFSGGELFF.

The chain carries TRBV5-1 and TRBJ2-7; D unresolved. The length of the CDR3 is 13 residues. Per germline, CDR1 SGHRS and CDR2 YFSETQ. The V end lost 0 bases, the J end lost 2 bases, and 6 bases lay between the germline ends. The DNA for the CDR3 is TGCGCCAGCAGCTTGGCACAGCCCTACGAGCAGTACTTC. This translates into CASSLAQPYEQYF.

This clone was found a few times. The chain is built from TRBV7-9 and TRBJ2-5; D might be TRBD2 (5 bases). Germline V CDR1 and CDR2: SEHNR, FQNEAQ (reference sequence). The CDR3 consists of 16 residues. The germline V and J ends were trimmed by 4 bases and 5 bases, with 20 bases remaining between them. This CDR3 is CASSSGPLWELETQYF. DNA for the CDR3: TGTGCCAGCAGCTCCGGGCCTTTATGGGAGCTGGAGACCCAGTACTTC.

This chain connects TRBV9 to TRBJ2-2; perhaps TRBD2 as D (6 bases). The CDR3 has 18 residues. Germline CDR1 SGDLS, CDR2 YYNGEE. The germline V and J ends were trimmed by 1 base and 0 bases, with 16 bases remaining between them. CDR3 in DNA: TGTGCCAGCAGCGTAAAAGGCGGCGTAGCGGCGAACACCGGGGAGCTGTTTTTT. Amino acids: CASSVKGGVAANTGELFF.

The chain carries TRBV14 and TRBJ2-7, with D possibly TRBD1 on 5 matching bases. Trimming pared 4 bases from V and 0 bases from J, leaving 7 bases between. CDR1 SGHDN and CDR2 FVKESK come from the germline V gene. The CDR3 has 13 amino acids. The CDR3 DNA follows: TGTGCCAGCAGCCCAGGGCCCTCCTACGAGCAGTACTTC. Protein product: CASSPGPSYEQYF.

The chain uses TRBV5-4 and TRBJ2-3, with 8 bases fitting TRBD1. The CDR3 spans 14 residues. Germline CDR1 is SGHNT and CDR2 is YYREEE (reference sequence). After removal of 2 bases from V and 3 bases from J, the junction contained 2 bases not matched to a gene. For the CDR3, the DNA is TGTGCCAGCAGCTTCGGGACAGGTACAGATACGCAGTATTTT. The encoded protein is CASSFGTGTDTQYF.

This chain uses TRBV6-5 with TRBJ2-7; tentatively, D is TRBD2 (6 bases). Germline-derived CDR1 and CDR2 are MNHEY and SVGAGI. Trimming left V 6 bases short and J 0 bases short, with 6 bases between. The CDR3 runs to 12 residues. CDR3 residues: CASRGGSYEQYF. CDR3 coding DNA: TGTGCCAGCAGGGGGGGCTCCTACGAGCAGTACTTC.

This clone was detected only once. This chain uses TRBV2 with TRBJ2-5; 11 nucleotides agree with TRBD2. CDR1 is SNHLY and CDR2 is FYNNEI in the germline V gene. This CDR3 region has 14 residues. J was trimmed by 5 bases and V by 8 bases; bases with no gene match: 7. CDR3 in amino acids: CASLSGGAWETQYF. CDR3 coding DNA: TGTGCCAGCCTTAGCGGGGGGGCCTGGGAGACCCAGTACTTC.

In this sample, this clone turned up once. V usage is TRBV25-1 and J usage is TRBJ2-3; 13 bases are a match to TRBD2. With V trimmed by 3 bases and J by 6 bases, 9 bases remained unmatched. This CDR3 region has 17 residues. The germline CDR1 and CDR2 sequences are MGHDK and SYGVNS. CDR3 coding DNA: TGTGCCAGCAGTGATTCCAGACTAGCGGGGGGATTGGATACGCAGTATTTT. This gives the protein CASSDSRLAGGLDTQYF.

The V and J genes are TRBV10-3 and TRBJ1-2; TRBD1 matches 7 bases. The length of the CDR3 is 12 residues. CDR1 and CDR2 (germline): ENHRY, SYGVKD. The V and J ends lost 4 bases and 4 bases, in that order; junction bases with no gene match: 0. The CDR3 coding sequence is TGTGCCATCAGTGGGGACAGCTATGGCTACACCTTC. Translation gives CAISGDSYGYTF.

This chain uses TRBV9 with TRBJ2-1; D is undetermined. CDR1 is SGDLS and CDR2 is YYNGEE in the germline V gene. This CDR3 is 15 amino acids long. Trimming stripped 1 base from V and 6 bases from J, with 14 bases between. The CDR3 loop is CASSVNPSRGNEQFF. DNA for the CDR3: TGTGCCAGCAGCGTAAATCCGTCACGAGGCAATGAGCAGTTCTTC.

Only one count was recorded for this clone. V is TRBV9 and J is TRBJ1-3; 7 nucleotides agree with TRBD1. V trimming: 3 bases; J trimming: 0 bases; junction bases outside the gene matches: 3. Germline CDR1 reads SGDLS; CDR2 reads YYNGEE. The CDR3 is 15 residues long. CDR3 sequence (DNA): TGTGCCAGCAGCGCACAGGGGATCTCTGGAAACACCATATATTTT. Protein product: CASSAQGISGNTIYF.

This chain connects TRBV7-9 to TRBJ1-1, with a possible D match to TRBD1 (5 bases). Germline CDR1 is SEHNR and CDR2 is FQNEAQ (reference sequence). V lost 6 bases and J 6 bases, leaving 14 bases between the germline ends. The CDR3 extends over 13 amino acids. CDR3 amino acids: CASRPQGRPEAFF. The CDR3 DNA sequence: TGTGCCAGCAGACCTCAGGGTAGACCTGAAGCTTTCTTT.

The chain employs TRBV12-3 or TRBV12-4 and TRBJ1-1; D is perhaps TRBD1 (6 bases). The V gene lost 10 bases and the J gene lost 5 bases, with 14 bases spanning the gap. The CDR3 totals 12 residues. This CDR3 is CATQRGRTEAFF. CDR3 sequence (DNA): TGTGCCACCCAGCGGGGGCGAACTGAAGCTTTCTTT.

The rearrangement joins TRBV5-1 to TRBJ1-1; 8 bases match TRBD1. V gave up 3 bases and J gave up 5 bases; unmatched junction bases: 9. This CDR3 has 15 residues. The V gene's germline CDR1 is SGHRS and CDR2 YFSETQ. The CDR3 sequence: CASSWGGQGRTEAFF. Written as DNA, the CDR3 is TGCGCCAGCAGCTGGGGCGGACAGGGAAGGACTGAAGCTTTCTTT. Using reference TRBV5-1 and TRBJ1-1 for the parts outside the CDR3, the full variable domain is KAGVTQTPRYLIKTRGQQVTLSCSPISGHRSVSWYQQTPGQGLQFLFEYFSETQRNKGNFPGRFSGRQFSNSRSEMNVSTLELGDSALYLCASSWGGQGRTEAFFGQGTRLTVV.

V usage is TRBV3-1 (or the pseudogene TRBV3-2) and J usage is TRBJ2-3, with 9 bases lining up with TRBD2. With 1 base clipped from V and 6 bases from J, the junction kept 8 bases outside the gene matches. The CDR3 covers 16 residues. CDR1 is LGHDT, CDR2 YNNKEL, per germline (reference sequence). CDR3 sequence: CASSQVSSGGWDTQYF. The DNA of the CDR3 is TGTGCCAGCAGCCAAGTCTCGAGCGGGGGGTGGGATACGCAGTATTTT.

This chain connects TRBV9 to TRBJ1-2; a weak D match, TRBD1 (6 bases). The length of the CDR3 is 14 residues. Germline V CDR1 and CDR2: SGDLS, YYNGEE. Trimming cost V 4 bases and J 5 bases, with 15 bases left between them. CDR3 nucleotide sequence: TGTGCCAGCAGCCCGGGGGGGCTGGATTATGGCTACACCTTC. Translated: CASSPGGLDYGYTF.

This chain joins TRBV6-5 and TRBJ2-7, with a possible D match to TRBD1 (6 bases). The germline V gene has CDR1 MNHEY and CDR2 SVGAGI. V was trimmed by 5 bases and J by 4 bases, leaving 12 bases between them. This CDR3 has 13 residues. The CDR3 spells CASSNRVGYEQYF. In nucleotides, the CDR3 is TGTGCCAGCAGTAACAGGGTGGGGTACGAGCAGTACTTC.

The chain combines TRBV2 with TRBJ1-2; no clear D. This CDR3 is built from 13 residues. Germline V gene sequence: CDR1 SNHLY, CDR2 FYNNEI. Trimming took 7 bases from V and 4 from J, leaving 13 bases between them. The CDR3 loop reads CASTAGLGYGYTF. The CDR3 DNA is TGTGCCAGCACAGCCGGGTTGGGCTATGGCTACACCTTC.

The chain has TRBV3-1 (or the pseudogene TRBV3-2) and TRBJ1-1; maybe TRBD1 (5 bases). The CDR3 contains 13 residues. The V gene's germline CDR1 is LGHDT and CDR2 YNNKEL (reference sequence). V dropped 4 bases and J dropped 0 bases, with 6 bases sitting between them. The CDR3 loop is CASSPRVNTEAFF. CDR3 nucleotide sequence: TGTGCCAGCAGCCCCAGGGTGAACACTGAAGCTTTCTTT.

The chain combines TRBV7-9 with TRBJ2-1, with D possibly being TRBD2 (5 bases). The V end lost 2 bases, the J end lost 0 bases, and 8 bases lay between the germline ends. The CDR3 is made up of 15 amino acids. CDR1 is SEHNR and CDR2 is FQNEAQ in the germline V gene (reference sequence). The CDR3 nucleotides read TGTGCCAGCAGCTTATCCGGGAACTCCTACAATGAGCAGTTCTTC. This codes for CASSLSGNSYNEQFF.

The chain recombines TRBV27 with TRBJ2-7, with D perhaps matching TRBD1 (5 bases). The germline V and J ends were trimmed by 1 base and 6 bases, with 7 bases remaining between them. The CDR3 is 12 amino acids. CDR1 is MNHEY, CDR2 SMNVEV, per germline (reference sequence). The DNA for the CDR3 is TGTGCCAGCAGTTTATTAAGGGGCGAGCAGTACTTC. Translating it yields CASSLLRGEQYF.

CDR3 sequence: CASSVAPRRGKDYGYTF. The CDR3 bases are TGTGCCAGCAGCGTAGCTCCACGAAGGGGGAAGGACTATGGCTACACCTTC. V usage is TRBV9 and J usage is TRBJ1-2; a weak D match, TRBD1 (6 bases). Per germline, CDR1 SGDLS and CDR2 YYNGEE. The CDR3 spans 17 residues. Trimming removed 0 bases at V and 3 bases at J, with 18 bases between. The variable domain in full, with the rest retrieved from reference TRBV9 and TRBJ1-2, is DSGVTQTPKHLITATGQRVTLRCSPRSGDLSVYWYQQSLDQGLQFLIQYYNGEERAKGNILERFSAQQFPDLHSELNLSSLELGDSALYFCASSVAPRRGKDYGYTFGSGTRLTVV.

A remark on this clone: Other DNA sequences within the sample encode an identical CDR3. The chain joins TRBV5-1 to TRBJ2-3; 8 bases map to TRBD2. Trimming at V came to 0 bases and at J to 4 bases, leaving 4 bases not matched to a gene. Germline V gene data show CDR1 as SGHRS and CDR2 as YFSETQ. There are 15 residues in the CDR3. This chain's CDR3 is CASSLAGLAADTQYF. Written as DNA, the CDR3 is TGCGCCAGCAGCTTGGCCGGACTAGCAGCAGATACGCAGTATTTT.

V usage is TRBV5-1 and J usage is TRBJ1-1; D not resolved. Germline V CDR1 and CDR2: SGHRS, YFSETQ. This CDR3 is 13 amino acids long. Trimming removed 2 bases from V and 4 bases from J, with 9 bases in between. CDR3 residues: CASSLGGITEAFF. The CDR3 DNA is TGCGCCAGCAGCTTAGGCGGTATCACTGAAGCTTTCTTT.

The gene calls are TRBV5-1 and TRBJ1-6, with TRBD1 as a possible D gene (5 bases). Deletions cut 0 bases from V and 5 bases from J, with 12 bases between. This CDR3 is built from 16 residues. CDR1 is SGHRS and CDR2 is YFSETQ in the germline V gene. This CDR3 reads CASSLAGQGNNSPLHF. As DNA, the CDR3 is TGCGCCAGCAGCTTGGCCGGGCAGGGAAATAATTCACCCCTCCACTTT.